This TCR beta chain was identified during a study of T cell repertoires in cytomegalovirus infection. Study details: The public TCR beta signatures pointed to both CMV infection and matching HLA type. Study outcomes and limitations: HLA-C-restricted CMV-specific TCR beta clonotypes were dominant in the ex vivo response.

Regarding this clonotype: Its target is unknown.

Germline V CDR1 and CDR2: MNHEY, SVGAGI. The CDR3 contains 14 residues. Trimming left V 2 bases short and J 5 bases short, with 12 bases between. TCRdb processed the reads anew with MiXCR; each CDR3 protein has one entry. The data show around 550,000 distinct CDR3 sequences, 26% seen once. J is TRBJ2-5 and V is TRBV6-5; D might be TRBD1 (5 bases). The source is a human donor in good health (CMV status not recorded). Some clones in this sample may be carry-over from other donors' samples. Sequenced material: PBMCs. Here the CDR3 DNA reads TGTGCCAGCAGTTACCGACAGAGTCAGGAGACCCAGTACTTC. Translated: CASSYRQSQETQYF.